These 7 T cell receptor beta chains came from one sample sequenced in a study of OX40 agonist ivuxolimab in advanced cancers. Using immunoSEQ multiplex PCR, the repertoire was profiled, and TCRdb retains in-frame clones only, with some absent. The sample yields over 9,500 clones, approximately 90% seen once. This specimen consisted of CD4+ or CD8+ T cells sorted from blood, obtained in a trial of the OX40 agonist ivuxolimab. The source is an adult with an advanced solid tumor such as melanoma, head and neck, liver or kidney cancer.

The chain recombines TRBV4-1 with TRBJ1-5, with D possibly matching TRBD1 (6 bases). Germline CDR1 reads MGHRA; CDR2 reads YSYEKL. The V and J ends lost 1 base and 0 bases respectively, with 10 bases between them. The CDR3 totals 16 residues. In DNA, the CDR3 is TGCGCCAGCAGCCAAGTTGGACAGTATAGCAATCAGCCCCAGCATTTT. Translating gives CASSQVGQYSNQPQHF.

The gene calls are TRBV30 and TRBJ2-3, with unresolved D. V was cut by 1 base and J by 2 bases, with 7 bases left in between. The germline CDR1 and CDR2 sequences are GTSNPN and SVGIG (reference sequence). The CDR3 sequence is 13 residues long. Written as DNA, the CDR3 is TGTGCCTGGAGTGAGCGCCTCACAGATACGCAGTATTTT. Its protein is CAWSERLTDTQYF.

The V and J genes are TRBV4-3 and TRBJ2-3, with 8 bases fitting TRBD2. The CDR3 has 15 amino acids. The junction had 9 bases not matched to a gene; V was cut back by 0 bases and J by 10 bases. CDR1 is LGHNA, CDR2 YSLEER, per germline. Here the CDR3 DNA reads TGCGCCAGCAGCCAAGATAAGCGGGGGCCCACGCCGCAGTATTTT. Translation: CASSQDKRGPTPQYF.

The chain recombines TRBV2 with TRBJ2-7, with D perhaps being TRBD1 or TRBD2 (5 bases each). With 3 bases removed from V and 5 bases from J, the gap between germline ends came to 11 bases. The CDR3 loop spans 13 amino acids. Germline loops: CDR1 SNHLY, CDR2 FYNNEI. CDR3 amino acids: CASSDGLGHEQYF. CDR3 sequence (DNA): TGTGCCAGCAGTGATGGGTTGGGACACGAGCAGTACTTC.

This chain connects TRBV5-5 to TRBJ1-5, with unresolved D. V dropped 0 bases and J dropped 5 bases, with 9 bases sitting between them. Germline loops: CDR1 SGHKS, CDR2 YYEKEE (reference sequence). This CDR3 spans 14 amino acids. Written as DNA, the CDR3 is TGTGCCAGCAGCTTGGGGGGTTCCTATCAGCCCCAGCATTTT. This translates into CASSLGGSYQPQHF.

This chain connects TRBV27 to TRBJ2-7, with D tentatively TRBD1 (5 bases). From germline, CDR1 is MNHEY and CDR2 SMNVEV (reference sequence). This CDR3 has 15 amino acids. The V gene lost 1 base and the J gene lost 5 bases, with 15 bases spanning the gap. CDR3 nucleotide sequence: TGTGCCAGCAGTTTATTTAGGGGCTCCCCCAACGAGCAGTACTTC. It yields the protein CASSLFRGSPNEQYF.

The chain carries TRBV7-3 and TRBJ2-7, with D possibly being TRBD1 or TRBD2 (5 bases each). Looked up from germline, CDR1 is SGHTA and CDR2 is FQGTGA. The CDR3 length is 13 residues. V shed 2 bases and J shed 6 bases, with 11 bases lying between them. The CDR3 nucleotides read TGTGCCAGCAGCTTAGTGTCGGGGCCCGAGCAGTACTTC. This encodes CASSLVSGPEQYF. Filled out from reference TRBV7-3 and TRBJ2-7, the complete variable domain reads GAGVSQTPSNKVTEKGKYVELRCDPISGHTALYWYRQSLGQGPEFLIYFQGTGAADDSGLPNDRFFAVRPEGSVSTLKIQRTERGDSAVYLCASSLVSGPEQYFGPGTRLTVT.